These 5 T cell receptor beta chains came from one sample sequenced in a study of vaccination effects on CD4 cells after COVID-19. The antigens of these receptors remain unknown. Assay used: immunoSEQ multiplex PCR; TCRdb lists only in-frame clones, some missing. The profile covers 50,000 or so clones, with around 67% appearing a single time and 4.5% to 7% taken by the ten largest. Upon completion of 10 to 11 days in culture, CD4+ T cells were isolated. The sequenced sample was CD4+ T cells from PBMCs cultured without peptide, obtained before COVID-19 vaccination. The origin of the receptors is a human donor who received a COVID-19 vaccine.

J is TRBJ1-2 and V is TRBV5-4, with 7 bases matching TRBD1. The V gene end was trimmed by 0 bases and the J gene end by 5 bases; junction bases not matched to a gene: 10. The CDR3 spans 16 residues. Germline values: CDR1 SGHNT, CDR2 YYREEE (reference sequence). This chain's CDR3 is CASSLDVSGGMYGYTF. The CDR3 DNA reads TGTGCCAGCAGCTTGGACGTCTCAGGGGGGATGTATGGCTACACCTTC.

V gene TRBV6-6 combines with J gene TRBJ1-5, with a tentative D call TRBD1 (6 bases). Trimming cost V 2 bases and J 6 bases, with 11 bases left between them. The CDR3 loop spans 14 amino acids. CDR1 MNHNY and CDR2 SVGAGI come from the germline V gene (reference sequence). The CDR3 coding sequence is TGTGCCAGCAGTTACATGGGGGCGGGTCAGCCCCAGCATTTT. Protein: CASSYMGAGQPQHF.

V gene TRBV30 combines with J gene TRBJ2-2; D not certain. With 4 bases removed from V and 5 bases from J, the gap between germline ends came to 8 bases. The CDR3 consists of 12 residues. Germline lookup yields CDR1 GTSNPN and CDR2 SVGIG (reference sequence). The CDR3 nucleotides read TGTGCCTGGACCGTACTTACCGGGGAGCTGTTTTTT. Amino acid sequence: CAWTVLTGELFF.

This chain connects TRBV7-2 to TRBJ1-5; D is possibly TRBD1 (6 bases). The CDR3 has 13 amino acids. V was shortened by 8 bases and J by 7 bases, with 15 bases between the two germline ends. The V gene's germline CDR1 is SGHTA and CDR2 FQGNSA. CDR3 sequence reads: CASGAGEGQPQHF. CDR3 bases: TGTGCCAGCGGAGCAGGGGAGGGGCAGCCCCAGCATTTT.

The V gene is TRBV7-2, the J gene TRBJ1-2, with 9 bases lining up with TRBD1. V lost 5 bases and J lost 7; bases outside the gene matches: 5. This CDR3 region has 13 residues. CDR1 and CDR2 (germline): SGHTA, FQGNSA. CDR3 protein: CASSRTGVGGYTF. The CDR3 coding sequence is TGTGCCAGCAGCCGGACAGGGGTTGGTGGCTACACCTTC.